The 9 T cell receptor beta chains below all came from one sample that was sequenced in a study of T cells in localized non-small cell lung cancer. The method was immunoSEQ multiplex PCR; TCRdb's version includes in-frame clones alone and lacks a portion of them. The sample has over 2,000 clones; less than 30% are singletons. Sequencing was performed on lung tumor tissue, taken before any cancer treatment. The receptor set was obtained from a man aged 40 to 70 with stage II lung adenocarcinoma.

In its sample, this clone was seen a few times. This chain joins TRBV6-8 and TRBJ1-1, with a tentative D call TRBD1 (5 bases). Germline values: CDR1 MNHGY, CDR2 SAAAGT. Trimming took 5 bases from V and 1 from J, leaving 11 bases between them. The length of the CDR3 is 14 residues. CDR3 residues: CASSPVGGNTEAFF. The CDR3 DNA sequence: TGTGCCAGCAGTCCAGTGGGGGGGAACACTGAAGCTTTCTTT.

The table lists this clone with a few counts. The gene calls are TRBV15 and TRBJ2-6; D might be TRBD1 (6 bases). V was shortened by 5 bases and J by 1 base, with 18 bases between the two germline ends. Germline V gene sequence: CDR1 LNHNV, CDR2 YYDKDF (reference sequence). CDR3 size: 18 residues. The CDR3 spells CATSRKRAGASGANVLTF. The CDR3 DNA is TGTGCCACCAGCCGGAAAAGGGCAGGGGCATCTGGGGCCAACGTCCTGACTTTC.

J is TRBJ2-2 and V is TRBV19, with TRBD2 matching 11 bases. Germline V gene sequence: CDR1 LNHDA, CDR2 SQIVND (reference sequence). The junction had 4 bases not matched to a gene; V was cut back by 4 bases and J by 6 bases. This CDR3 has 15 amino acids. The DNA for the CDR3 is TGTGCCAGTAGTAAACTAGCGGGAGACTCCGGGGAGCTGTTTTTT. This encodes CASSKLAGDSGELFF.

The chain carries TRBV18 and TRBJ2-6; the D is unclear. Germline V lookup: CDR1 KGHSH, CDR2 LQKENI. V shed 0 bases and J shed 0 bases, with 6 bases lying between them. The CDR3 sequence is 16 residues long. CDR3 nucleotide sequence: TGTGCCAGCTCACCACCAGACACCTCTGGGGCCAACGTCCTGACTTTC. It codes for CASSPPDTSGANVLTF.

The chain joins TRBV30 to TRBJ2-7, with D possibly being TRBD1 (6 bases). The CDR3 consists of 12 residues. Germline CDR1 reads GTSNPN; CDR2 reads SVGIG (reference sequence). V was clipped by 1 base and J by 3 bases, with 7 bases between them. The CDR3, as DNA: TGTGCCTGGAGTGAACAGGGCTACGAGCAGTACTTC. This translates into CAWSEQGYEQYF.

Only one count was recorded for this clone. V usage is TRBV14 and J usage is TRBJ1-1; the D gene is possibly TRBD1 (6 bases). Deletions cut 3 bases from V and 5 bases from J, with 22 bases between. The CDR3 has 17 residues. Germline V gene sequence: CDR1 SGHDN, CDR2 FVKESK. CDR3 sequence: CASSHHWGKGGSTEAFF. For the CDR3, the DNA is TGTGCCAGCAGCCACCACTGGGGGAAAGGGGGAAGTACTGAAGCTTTCTTT. Using reference TRBV14 and TRBJ1-1 for the parts outside the CDR3, the full variable domain is EAGVTQFPSHSVIEKGQTVTLRCDPISGHDNLYWYRRVMGKEIKFLLHFVKESKQDESGMPNNRFLAERTGGTYSTLKVQPAELEDSGVYFCASSHHWGKGGSTEAFFGQGTRLTVV.

This clone was detected only a few times. This chain connects TRBV18 to TRBJ2-5; 8 nucleotides align to TRBD2. Germline V gene lookup returns CDR1 KGHSH and CDR2 LQKENI. The CDR3 has 15 amino acids. With 6 bases clipped from V and 4 bases from J, the junction kept 10 bases outside the gene matches. The CDR3 is CASSPAGAVGETQYF. CDR3 DNA: TGTGCCAGCTCCCCAGCGGGAGCTGTAGGAGAGACCCAGTACTTC.

The chain has TRBV10-1 and TRBJ2-7; 9 bases fit TRBD1. The J segment lost 7 bases and the V segment lost 10 bases, leaving 8 bases of the junction unmatched. CDR1 and CDR2 (germline): WNHNN, SYGVQD (reference sequence). The CDR3 totals 12 residues. The chain's CDR3 is CATPGTGKEQYF. The CDR3 nucleotides read TGCGCCACCCCCGGGACAGGGAAGGAGCAGTACTTC.

This clone was counted a few times. V usage is TRBV30 and J usage is TRBJ2-1; 8 bases line up with TRBD2. This CDR3 comprises 14 residues. J gave up 5 bases and V 2 bases, and 5 bases lay outside the gene matches. Germline lookup yields CDR1 GTSNPN and CDR2 SVGIG (reference sequence). Here the CDR3 reads CAWSKSGSHNEQFF. CDR3 in DNA: TGTGCCTGGAGTAAGAGCGGGAGTCACAATGAGCAGTTCTTC.